This TCR beta chain emerged from a study of T cell repertoires in cytomegalovirus infection. This clonotype has a handful of counts. Antigen unknown. MiXCR was run by TCRdb on the reads, yielding one entry per CDR3 protein. The table includes some 800,000 distinct CDR3 sequences, almost 30% detected once. The CDR3 totals 13 residues. CDR1 is SGHTA and CDR2 is FQGNSA in the germline V gene. The V and J ends lost 5 bases and 7 bases respectively, with 11 bases between them. Source: cultured CD8+ T cells from PBMCs, taken from culture after CMV antigen stimulation. This receptor was identified in a human donor in good health (CMV status not recorded). Some clones in this sample may be carry-over from other donors' samples. The V and J genes are TRBV7-2 and TRBJ2-2; the D is unclear. The CDR3 DNA is TGTGCCAGCAGCGCGTATTTGGTCGGGGAGCTGTTTTTT. Translated: CASSAYLVGELFF.